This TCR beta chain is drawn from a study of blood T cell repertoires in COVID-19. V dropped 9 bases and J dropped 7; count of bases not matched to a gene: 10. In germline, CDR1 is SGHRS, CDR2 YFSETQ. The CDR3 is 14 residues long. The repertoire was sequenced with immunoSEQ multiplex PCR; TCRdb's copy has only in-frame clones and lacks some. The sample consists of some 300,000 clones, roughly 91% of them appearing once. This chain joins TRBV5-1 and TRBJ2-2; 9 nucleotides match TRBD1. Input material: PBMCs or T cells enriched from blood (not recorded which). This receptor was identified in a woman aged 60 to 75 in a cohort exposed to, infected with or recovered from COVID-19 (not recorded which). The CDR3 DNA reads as TGCGCCACCCGGGGACAGGGTTTGATCGGGGAGCTGTTTTTT. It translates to CATRGQGLIGELFF.